The clone carrying this T cell receptor beta chain came up many times. Its antigen is not known. The data originate from a study of blood T cells in healthy people across ages. Study-wide points: Unsorted PBMCs ruled out conclusive naive versus antigen-experienced comparison. Diversity estimates from one million T cells were considered underestimates.

Germline CDR1 MGHDK, CDR2 SYGVNS. The CDR3 is made up of 15 amino acids. V was pared by 8 bases and J by 4 bases, with 19 bases between. A second PCR of about 7 to 11 cycles used a sample-barcoded 5' primer and a J-beta primer mix. TCRdb itself ran the 5' RACE reads through MiXCR, one entry per CDR3 protein. Found here are around 650,000 distinct CDR3 sequences, about 30% of them singletons; the top ten hold over 15%. The TCR was taken from a woman older than 75 in good health. The genes are TRBV25-1 and TRBJ2-3, with D possibly matching TRBD1 (6 bases). The sequenced material came from blood. CDR3 protein: CASRPPGAAADTQYF. In DNA, the CDR3 is TGTGCCAGCCGACCCCCAGGGGCGGCCGCAGATACGCAGTATTTT.